Sequencing of this TCR beta chain was carried out in a study of blood T cells in healthy people across ages. Study conclusions and caveats: Both naive CD4+ cell counts and diversity were greater in long-lived donors than in aged donors. Per-million-T-cell TCR beta diversity fell roughly linearly with age.

PCR was performed a second time for about 6 to 12 cycles using a sample-barcoded 5' primer and a J-beta primer mix. One entry per CDR3 protein, called by TCRdb with MiXCR from the 5' RACE reads. The sample consists of about 1.6 million distinct CDR3 sequences, roughly a third of them appearing once. Germline values: CDR1 MNHEY, CDR2 SMNVEV (reference sequence). The ends were cut back, 4 bases at V and 6 bases at J, with 16 bases in the middle. CDR3 length: 15 residues. Points on this clonotype: No antigen is known for it.

Collection of 9.5 to 10 milliliters of peripheral blood was performed for each donor. The receptor's source is a woman in her twenties or thirties in good health. The source material was blood. The chain employs TRBV27 and TRBJ2-1; the D gene could be TRBD1 or TRBD2 (5 bases each). CDR3 in amino acids: CASSSLRDRGNEQFF. The CDR3 coding sequence is TGTGCCAGCAGTTCCCTTCGGGATAGGGGCAATGAGCAGTTCTTC.